This record covers a single T cell receptor beta chain. Its target is not known. This sample was included in a study of cytomegalovirus exposure and HLA in healthy donors. Despite likely unrecorded immune exposures, the donors were nominally healthy at the time of sampling. Germline V CDR1 and CDR2: MNHEY, SVGAGI. This CDR3 has 15 residues. The study, taken as a whole, reports: There was a cluster of highly shared sequence variants that was likely a sequencing artifact.

13 Jbeta primers and 60 Vbeta primers were used for the PCR. TCRdb's copy holds only in-frame clones and misses some; the assay was immunoSEQ multiplex PCR. This table has approximately 200,000 clones, roughly four fifths appearing once. This clonotype was sampled from a young woman in good health and CMV-seropositive. Sequencing was carried out using PBMCs. The chain links TRBV6-5 to TRBJ2-5, with 10 bases lining up with TRBD1. The DNA end is more similar to TRBJ2-7, so the J call may be wrong. CDR3 amino acids: CASSRGGQGAYEQYF. In nucleotides, the CDR3 is TGTGCCAGCAGCCGAGGAGGACAGGGGGCCTACGAGCAGTACTTC.